This TCR beta chain was recorded in a study of OX40 agonist ivuxolimab in advanced cancers. Study-wide context: Each dose-escalation patient presented with hepatocellular carcinoma, melanoma, renal cell or head and neck cancer. Of mixed ages from about 23 to 90 and averaging 60 years, the group was 65% to 85% male.

The V gene's germline CDR1 is SGHNT and CDR2 YENEEA. The ends lost 1 base at V and 6 bases at J; junction bases unmatched: 11. The CDR3 runs to 17 residues. TCRdb's table, derived via immunoSEQ multiplex PCR, lists solely in-frame clones and lacks some. Of tens of thousands of clones in the sample, 81% were seen once. This clonotype was sampled from an adult with an advanced solid tumor such as melanoma, head and neck, liver or kidney cancer. This material consisted of CD4+ or CD8+ T cells sorted from blood, taken in a trial of the OX40 agonist ivuxolimab. This chain connects TRBV11-3 to TRBJ1-1, with 10 bases that match TRBD1. This chain's CDR3 is CASSLASRDRGSAEAFF. As DNA, the CDR3 is TGTGCCAGCAGCTTAGCGTCCCGGGACAGGGGTAGCGCTGAAGCTTTCTTT.